Below are 24 T cell receptor beta chains sequenced from a single sample in a study of OX40 agonist ivuxolimab in advanced cancers. Library creation used the immunoSEQ multiplex PCR assay. This immuneACCESS table, as held by TCRdb, lists in-frame sequences with V and J called but not all clones. Of the missing ones, under half trace to an unresolved V gene in checked studies; the others have no known cause. The sample data list approximately 160,000 clones, and roughly 94% of these were observed just once. The ten most abundant clones make up 0.31% of the sample. The starting material was CD4+ or CD8+ T cells sorted from blood, obtained in a trial of the OX40 agonist ivuxolimab. Receptors originate from an adult with an advanced solid tumor such as melanoma, head and neck, liver or kidney cancer.

The chain couples TRBV5-1 to TRBJ2-1, with 7 nucleotides matching TRBD1. The CDR3 covers 16 residues. V dropped 2 bases and J dropped 4; count of bases not matched to a gene: 9. Germline V gene lookup returns CDR1 SGHRS and CDR2 YFSETQ. CDR3 protein: CASSLEGALKYNEQFF. The CDR3 DNA follows: TGCGCCAGCAGCTTAGAGGGGGCTTTAAAGTACAATGAGCAGTTCTTC.

This chain joins TRBV6-5 and TRBJ1-5; D may be TRBD1 (5 bases). The V gene lost 3 bases and the J gene lost 2 bases, with 11 bases spanning the gap. Germline-derived CDR1 and CDR2 are MNHEY and SVGAGI. CDR3 size: 15 residues. CDR3 residues: CASSYGAGGNQPQHF. In DNA, the CDR3 is TGTGCCAGCAGTTATGGGGCGGGGGGCAATCAGCCCCAGCATTTT.

This chain uses TRBV28 with TRBJ2-1; TRBD2 matches 9 bases. Losses at the gene ends were 8 bases for V and 7 bases for J; bases not matched to a gene: 15. The CDR3 totals 16 residues. CDR1 and CDR2 (germline): MDHEN, SYDVKM. The CDR3 sequence is CASRPNRAGGWNEQFF. The CDR3 bases are TGTGCCAGCCGCCCAAACCGGGCGGGAGGGTGGAATGAGCAGTTCTTC. The full variable domain, in which reference TRBV28 and TRBJ2-1 provide the parts outside the CDR3, is DVKVTQSSRYLVKRTGEKVFLECVQDMDHENMFWYRQDPGLGLRLIYFSYDVKMKEKGDIPEGYSVSREKKERFSLILESASTNQTSMYLCASRPNRAGGWNEQFFGPGTRLTVL.

This chain connects TRBV5-1 to TRBJ2-5; maybe TRBD2 (5 bases). Per the germline V gene, CDR1 is SGHRS and CDR2 is YFSETQ. V lost 0 bases to trimming and J lost 5 bases, with 11 bases between them. The CDR3 runs 14 residues. CDR3: CASSLVGRVETQYF. The CDR3, as DNA: TGCGCCAGCAGCTTGGTAGGGCGGGTGGAGACCCAGTACTTC.

J is TRBJ1-3 and V is TRBV9, with no clear D. Per the germline V gene, CDR1 is SGDLS and CDR2 is YYNGEE. The CDR3 sequence is 15 residues long. Trimming took off 4 bases at V and 0 bases at J, with 11 bases between the two ends. Here the CDR3 reads CASSPSTYSGNTIYF. The CDR3 DNA is TGTGCCAGCAGCCCCTCGACCTACTCTGGAAACACCATATATTTT.

The chain uses TRBV30 and TRBJ2-3; D unclear. Germline-derived CDR1 and CDR2 are GTSNPN and SVGIG (reference sequence). V lost 3 bases and J lost 0, with 7 bases in between. The CDR3 loop spans 13 amino acids. The CDR3 here is CAWRGWSTDTQYF. The CDR3 DNA sequence: TGTGCCTGGAGAGGGTGGAGCACAGATACGCAGTATTTT.

This rearrangement joins TRBV11-2 to TRBJ2-3, with a tentative D call TRBD1 (5 bases). CDR1 and CDR2 from the germline V gene are SGHAT and FQNNGV. The CDR3 sequence is 13 residues long. V gave up 5 bases and J gave up 4 bases, with 10 bases separating them. The CDR3 sequence: CASSLTGPDTQYF. In DNA form, the CDR3 reads TGTGCCAGCAGCCTCACAGGACCAGATACGCAGTATTTT.

The chain recombines TRBV6-5 with TRBJ1-2; no firm D call. The CDR3 is made up of 13 amino acids. Germline CDR1 is MNHEY and CDR2 is SVGAGI. V was trimmed by 2 bases and J by 4 bases, leaving 8 bases between them. In DNA form, the CDR3 reads TGTGCCAGCAGTTACGGGCTCATCTATGGCTACACCTTC. This sequence encodes CASSYGLIYGYTF.

The chain employs TRBV5-1 and TRBJ2-5; D is unclear. The CDR3 has 11 residues. CDR1 is SGHRS and CDR2 is YFSETQ in the germline V gene. V lost 5 bases, J lost 2 bases, and 4 bases lay in between. CDR3 DNA sequence: TGCGCCAGCAGGGGTCAAGAGACCCAGTACTTC. This encodes CASRGQETQYF.

This chain uses TRBV19 with TRBJ1-5; D possibly corresponds to TRBD1 (5 bases). The CDR3 has 15 residues. Germline V gives CDR1 LNHDA, CDR2 SQIVND (reference sequence). V lost 3 bases and J 2 bases, leaving 11 bases between the germline ends. CDR3 in DNA: TGTGCCAGTAGTATGCAGGGAGCGGGCAATCAGCCCCAGCATTTT. Encoded protein: CASSMQGAGNQPQHF.

The chain joins TRBV27 to TRBJ1-5; possibly TRBD1 for D (6 bases). V lost 2 bases and J lost 9, with 23 bases in between. The CDR3 is 17 amino acids. From germline, CDR1 is MNHEY and CDR2 SMNVEV (reference sequence). CDR3 in amino acids: CASSLQPYEGGRPPQHF. CDR3 DNA sequence: TGTGCCAGCAGTTTACAACCCTATGAGGGGGGCAGGCCGCCCCAGCATTTT.

This clone appeared a few times. CDR3 nucleotide sequence: TGTGCCAGCTCCAGTGAGGGACAGCAAGCTTTCTTT. It is translated as CASSSEGQQAFF. The chain employs TRBV18 and TRBJ1-1; 7 bases are a match to TRBD1. Germline CDR1 and CDR2: KGHSH and LQKENI. V trimming: 6 bases; J trimming: 9 bases; junction bases outside the gene matches: 7. This CDR3 has 12 residues.

The V and J genes are TRBV6-1 and TRBJ1-1, with 7 bases that match TRBD1. The CDR3 contains 13 residues. Germline V lookup: CDR1 MNHNS, CDR2 SASEGT. Trimming took 4 bases from V and 4 from J; bases not matched to a gene: 3. The CDR3 region has the DNA TGTGCCAGCAGTGGACAGGGTGTCACTGAAGCTTTCTTT. It translates to CASSGQGVTEAFF.

This chain connects TRBV19 to TRBJ2-6; the match to TRBD1 covers 7 bases. The germline V gene encodes CDR1 LNHDA and CDR2 SQIVND (reference sequence). Trimming took 4 bases from V and 4 from J; bases not matched to a gene: 4. The CDR3 has 15 residues. CDR3 nucleotide sequence: TGTGCCAGTAGTACCAGGGGGACCGGGGCCAACGTCCTGACTTTC. It specifies CASSTRGTGANVLTF.

This chain joins TRBV7-2 and TRBJ2-7; 7 bases match TRBD2. This CDR3 comprises 14 residues. J gave up 3 bases and V 2 bases, and 4 bases lay outside the gene matches. Germline CDR1 reads SGHTA; CDR2 reads FQGNSA. CDR3 nucleotides: TGTGCCAGCAGCTTACTAGCGGCAGGCTACGAGCAGTACTTC. Amino acid sequence: CASSLLAAGYEQYF. The full variable domain, completed using reference TRBV7-2 and TRBJ2-7, is GAGVSQSPSNKVTEKGKDVELRCDPISGHTALYWYRQSLGQGLEFLIYFQGNSAPDKSGLPSDRFSAERTGGSVSTLTIQRTQQEDSAVYLCASSLLAAGYEQYFGPGTRLTVT.

This chain uses TRBV19 with TRBJ2-7; TRBD2 aligns across 10 bases. Unmatched junction bases numbered 5, after V lost 9 bases and J lost 3 bases. This CDR3 is built from 13 residues. Per germline, CDR1 LNHDA and CDR2 SQIVND (reference sequence). The chain's CDR3 is CASQREGRYEQYF. The CDR3 nucleotides are TGTGCCAGCCAGCGGGAGGGGCGCTACGAGCAGTACTTC.

The V gene is TRBV27, the J gene TRBJ2-1; 12 bases line up with TRBD2. CDR3 length: 16 amino acids. After removal of 3 bases from V and 5 bases from J, the junction contained 5 bases not matched to a gene. Germline V lookup: CDR1 MNHEY, CDR2 SMNVEV (reference sequence). The CDR3 sequence is CASSFLRTSGDNEQFF. The CDR3 DNA follows: TGTGCCAGCAGTTTCCTTCGGACTAGCGGGGACAATGAGCAGTTCTTC.

This chain joins TRBV18 and TRBJ1-2; 9 bases map to TRBD1. V was pared by 0 bases and J by 1 base, with 15 bases of the junction left unmatched. This CDR3 contains 20 residues. In germline, CDR1 is KGHSH, CDR2 LQKENI. DNA of the CDR3: TGTGCCAGCTCACCACCCGGTCCCGGACAGGGGCCTCTGGGTAACTATGGCTACACCTTC. Translated: CASSPPGPGQGPLGNYGYTF.

This clone was detected only a few times. The V and J genes are TRBV5-1 and TRBJ1-2; D is unclear. This CDR3 region has 13 residues. Trimming left V 0 bases short and J 4 bases short, with 7 bases between. Per the germline V gene, CDR1 is SGHRS and CDR2 is YFSETQ. The CDR3 nucleotides are TGCGCCAGCAGCTTGGGCCGTATCTATGGCTACACCTTC. This translates into CASSLGRIYGYTF.

The chain recombines TRBV6-1 with TRBJ2-3; TRBD1 matches at 7 bases. Germline V gives CDR1 MNHNS, CDR2 SASEGT. V shed 8 bases and J 0 bases; nucleotides not matched to a gene: 5. The length of the CDR3 is 14 residues. CDR3 amino acids: CASSDRASTDTQYF. CDR3 nucleotides: TGTGCCAGCTCTGACAGGGCTAGCACAGATACGCAGTATTTT.

The V call is TRBV11-2, the J call TRBJ2-3; 9 nucleotides agree with TRBD1. Germline lookup yields CDR1 SGHAT and CDR2 FQNNGV. After removal of 3 bases from V and 5 bases from J, the junction contained 15 bases not matched to a gene. The CDR3 runs to 18 residues. The DNA for the CDR3 is TGTGCCAGCAGCTTCCCCCGCTGGACAGGGGTAAAGGGAGATACGCAGTATTTT. Translation gives CASSFPRWTGVKGDTQYF. Together with reference TRBV11-2 and TRBJ2-3, the CDR3 gives the full variable domain: EAGVAQSPRYKIIEKRQSVAFWCNPISGHATLYWYQQILGQGPKLLIQFQNNGVVDDSQLPKDRFSAERLKGVDSTLKIQPAKLEDSAVYLCASSFPRWTGVKGDTQYFGPGTRLTVL.

V gene TRBV2 combines with J gene TRBJ2-7, with D maybe TRBD2 (5 bases). Per germline, CDR1 SNHLY and CDR2 FYNNEI. V was shortened by 6 bases and J by 5 bases, with 17 bases between the two germline ends. The CDR3 spans 14 residues. In DNA form, the CDR3 reads TGTGCCAGCAGCGGAACTAGTGTGAGGAACGAGCAGTACTTC. Residues: CASSGTSVRNEQYF.

CDR3 protein: CASSLGGRGYGYTF. For the CDR3, the DNA is TGCGCCAGCAGCTTGGGGGGACGAGGCTATGGCTACACCTTC. V gene TRBV5-1 combines with J gene TRBJ1-2; the D gene is possibly TRBD1 (5 bases). The length of the CDR3 is 14 residues. The germline V and J ends were trimmed by 0 bases and 4 bases, with 10 bases remaining between them. The germline CDR1 and CDR2 sequences are SGHRS and YFSETQ. Filled out from reference TRBV5-1 and TRBJ1-2, the complete variable domain reads KAGVTQTPRYLIKTRGQQVTLSCSPISGHRSVSWYQQTPGQGLQFLFEYFSETQRNKGNFPGRFSGRQFSNSRSEMNVSTLELGDSALYLCASSLGGRGYGYTFGSGTRLTVV.

The V gene is TRBV11-2, the J gene TRBJ2-7; a possible D gene is TRBD1 (6 bases). Germline CDR1 reads SGHAT; CDR2 reads FQNNGV. V lost 5 bases, J lost 6 bases, and 14 bases lay in between. The CDR3 is made up of 13 amino acids. CDR3 DNA: TGTGCCAGCAGCACAGGGACCCCGCCCGAGCAGTACTTC. Protein sequence: CASSTGTPPEQYF.